This TCR beta chain emerged from a study of response to subunit inactivated influenza vaccine. Points from the study as a whole: With each seasonal influenza vaccination, the authors suggested, few new T cells are recruited.

TCRdb used MiXCR to reprocess the RT-PCR reads, holding one entry per CDR3 protein. The table records 800,000 or so distinct CDR3 sequences, less than 25% of them present only once. Regarding this clonotype: Its antigen is unidentified.

Between the trimmed V and J ends, which lost 6 bases and 2 bases, there was a span of 11 bases. The CDR3 runs to 15 residues. Germline CDR1 reads SNHLY; CDR2 reads FYNNEI. The sample consisted of PBMCs from blood, taken 5 to 6 days after vaccination. J is TRBJ1-6 and V is TRBV2; D gene unclear. The clonotype was recovered from a man aged 50-59 years who received an inactivated influenza vaccine. The CDR3 loop is CASSRLLPYNSPLHF. The CDR3 bases are TGTGCCAGCAGCCGTTTACTACCCTATAATTCACCCCTCCACTTT.